This T cell receptor (beta chain) was observed in a study of shared clonotypes between healthy human individuals. At the level of the study: A donor's plate count was three for CD4 naive and three for CD4 memory; CD8 naive had two and CD8 memory one.

Study results and caveats: Having only a few donors restricted how much genetic and exposure-history diversity was captured.

With regard to this clone: Its specificity is unknown. Within the sample, other DNA sequences also encode this same CDR3.

Germline V gives CDR1 MDHEN, CDR2 SYDVKM. V was trimmed by 2 bases and J by 2 bases, leaving 10 bases between them. CDR3 length equals 15 residues. A deep-level run was used for the assay. Libraries were prepared by immunoSEQ multiplex PCR; TCRdb keeps only in-frame clonotypes and omits some of them. The sample holds hundreds of thousands of clones, less than 98% seen once. The chain recombines TRBV28 with TRBJ2-1; D not resolved. The source is a woman in her 30s in good health. The sequenced sample was naive CD4+ T cells sorted from blood. Specified subset: CD45RA+ positively selected. The CDR3 bases are TGTGCCAGCAGTTTAGGGCGGAGACCCTACAATGAGCAGTTCTTC. It encodes CASSLGRRPYNEQFF.